The 32 T cell receptor beta chains listed next were all sequenced from one sample in a study of cytomegalovirus exposure and HLA in healthy donors. PCR was performed using 60 Vbeta and 13 Jbeta primers. This table comes from immunoSEQ multiplex PCR, and its TCRdb copy is limited to in-frame clones, with some not included. The repertoire holds some 140,000 clones, about 74% seen once, with around 3.1% in the top ten. The sequenced sample consisted of PBMCs. Receptors originate from a man aged 35 to 55 in good health and CMV-seronegative.

This clone has a handful of counts. This chain joins TRBV28 and TRBJ1-2, with 7 bases fitting TRBD1. This CDR3 comprises 15 residues. CDR1 and CDR2 (germline): MDHEN, SYDVKM. V lost 4 bases and J lost 5; bases outside the gene matches: 10. CDR3 amino acids: CASSSLTGWEYGYTF. CDR3 nucleotide sequence: TGTGCCAGCAGTTCCCTGACAGGGTGGGAATATGGCTACACCTTC.

In DNA form, the CDR3 reads TGTGCCAGCAGTGACAGGGAGACAACTAATTACTACGAGCAGTACTTC. Translating gives CASSDRETTNYYEQYF. The V and J genes are TRBV27 and TRBJ2-7; 7 nucleotides match TRBD1. Germline loops: CDR1 MNHEY, CDR2 SMNVEV (reference sequence). J lost 3 bases, V lost 5 bases, and 13 bases had no gene match. The CDR3 consists of 16 residues.

The chain has TRBV7-2 and TRBJ2-7; 7 bases line up with TRBD1. The CDR3 loop spans 14 amino acids. Per the germline V gene, CDR1 is SGHTA and CDR2 is FQGNSA. The junction had 4 bases not matched to a gene; V was cut back by 5 bases and J by 0 bases. CDR3 region: CASSVWDSSYEQYF. In DNA form, the CDR3 reads TGTGCCAGCAGCGTATGGGACAGCTCCTACGAGCAGTACTTC.

The chain has TRBV10-3 and TRBJ1-4; D remains ambiguous. The germline V and J ends were trimmed by 10 bases and 2 bases, with 17 bases remaining between them. The germline V gene has CDR1 ENHRY and CDR2 SYGVKD. The CDR3 loop spans 15 amino acids. The CDR3 DNA is TGTGCCAGCCGCGGGGTACAACTCACTAATGAAAAACTGTTTTTT. It is translated as CASRGVQLTNEKLFF.

The sample holds a few counts of this clone. The V and J genes are TRBV14 and TRBJ2-1, with TRBD2 matching 7 bases. J lost 6 bases, V lost 4 bases, and 9 bases had no gene match. The CDR3 sequence is 15 residues long. Per the germline V gene, CDR1 is SGHDN and CDR2 is FVKESK. The CDR3, as DNA: TGTGCCAGCAGCCCCCTAGCTAGCGGACCCAATGAGCAGTTCTTC. Encoded protein: CASSPLASGPNEQFF.

Concerning this clone itself: The junction and the germline gene differ at one end; a read error may be behind it. The rearrangement links TRBV2 to TRBJ1-5; no clear D. The CDR3 extends over 12 amino acids. Germline V gives CDR1 SNHLY, CDR2 FYNNEI. The CDR3 is CASSGENRPQHF. CDR3 coding DNA: TGTGCCAGCAGTGGGGAGAATCGGCCCCAGCATTTT.

The CDR3: CAWSGSSTEAFF. The CDR3 DNA follows: TGTGCCTGGAGTGGGAGTTCCACTGAAGCTTTCTTT. The chain is built from TRBV30 and TRBJ1-1, with unresolved D. The CDR3 is made up of 12 amino acids. Germline V gene sequence: CDR1 GTSNPN, CDR2 SVGIG (reference sequence). V dropped 1 base and J dropped 4 bases, with 7 bases sitting between them.

This clone was detected only once. The rearrangement joins TRBV4-3 to TRBJ2-5, with 7 bases aligning to TRBD2. Trimming at V came to 1 base and at J to 5 bases, leaving 10 bases not matched to a gene. CDR1 and CDR2 (germline): LGHNA, YSLEER. There are 16 residues in the CDR3. CDR3 sequence reads: CASSQAYAGVGETQYF. The CDR3 DNA follows: TGCGCCAGCAGCCAAGCCTACGCGGGAGTGGGGGAGACCCAGTACTTC.

This clone has only a few counts. The V gene is TRBV7-9, the J gene TRBJ1-4; the match to TRBD1 covers 9 bases. Trimming at V came to 1 base and at J to 8 bases, leaving 2 bases not matched to a gene. This CDR3 is built from 14 residues. Germline-derived CDR1 and CDR2 are SEHNR and FQNEAQ (reference sequence). CDR3 bases: TGTGCCAGCAGCTTAGACAGGGGGCAGGAAAAACTGTTTTTT. Its translation: CASSLDRGQEKLFF.

The chain has TRBV4-3 and TRBJ2-2, with 7 bases identical to TRBD2. This CDR3 region has 18 residues. Germline V gene data show CDR1 as LGHNA and CDR2 as YSLEER. V lost 3 bases, J lost 4 bases, and 14 bases stayed unmatched. The CDR3 spells CASSQDRLGGGFTGELFF. The CDR3 DNA follows: TGCGCCAGCAGCCAGGATCGCCTTGGCGGGGGTTTCACCGGGGAGCTGTTTTTT.

V gene TRBV5-6 combines with J gene TRBJ2-7; TRBD1 aligns across 9 bases. Losses at the gene ends were 5 bases for V and 2 bases for J; bases not matched to a gene: 5. Germline lookup yields CDR1 SGHDT and CDR2 YYEEEE. This CDR3 contains 14 residues. The CDR3 nucleotides are TGTGCCAGCAGTCGACAGGGGGGGACCTACGAGCAGTACTTC. Amino acid sequence: CASSRQGGTYEQYF.

This chain joins TRBV7-8 and TRBJ1-2; TRBD1 aligns across 12 bases. The germline CDR1 and CDR2 sequences are SGHVS and FQNEAQ. The length of the CDR3 is 18 residues. With 6 bases clipped from V and 0 bases from J, the junction kept 11 bases outside the gene matches. The CDR3 DNA reads as TGTGCCAGCAGTATTGGGACAGGGGGCTTCGTAACTAACTATGGCTACACCTTC. Amino acids: CASSIGTGGFVTNYGYTF.

This clone has just one count. This chain joins TRBV10-3 and TRBJ2-7; D unresolved. The CDR3 spans 14 residues. From germline, CDR1 is ENHRY and CDR2 SYGVKD. The V end was cut by 0 bases, the J end by 6 bases, with 12 bases between. The chain's CDR3 is CAISESARGPEQYF. The CDR3 DNA sequence: TGTGCCATCAGTGAGTCCGCCCGAGGCCCCGAGCAGTACTTC.

The rearrangement links TRBV28 to TRBJ2-1; possible D gene TRBD2, 6 bases. Germline-derived CDR1 and CDR2 are MDHEN and SYDVKM. The CDR3 sequence is 15 residues long. Trimming removed 5 bases at V and 4 bases at J, with 15 bases between. The CDR3 loop reads CASSPMGGLYNEQFF. The CDR3 region has the DNA TGTGCCAGCAGTCCCATGGGGGGTTTGTACAATGAGCAGTTCTTC.

This rearrangement joins TRBV29-1 to TRBJ1-1; D gene ambiguous. The germline V and J ends were trimmed by 1 base and 0 bases, with 6 bases remaining between them. The CDR3 extends over 13 amino acids. CDR1 SQVTM and CDR2 ANQGSEA come from the germline V gene. The CDR3 DNA is TGCAGCGTTGAAGTTTCAGTGAACACTGAAGCTTTCTTT. Translated, it gives CSVEVSVNTEAFF.

The rearrangement links TRBV16 to TRBJ2-7, with a tentative D call TRBD1 (6 bases). The CDR3 has 14 residues. Trimming removed 2 bases from V and 3 bases from J, with 11 bases in between. The germline V gene has CDR1 KGHSY and CDR2 FQNENV. The DNA for the CDR3 is TGTGCCAGCAGCCAACCGATGGACAGCTACGAGCAGTACTTC. Protein sequence: CASSQPMDSYEQYF.

The sample holds many counts of this clone. The rearrangement links TRBV29-1 to TRBJ1-5; tentative D call: TRBD1 (5 bases). Germline V gene lookup returns CDR1 SQVTM and CDR2 ANQGSEA. This CDR3 is 14 amino acids long. Trimming removed 6 bases at V and 5 bases at J, with 17 bases between. The CDR3 here is CSVDTGGSDQPQHF. The CDR3 DNA is TGCAGCGTGGACACTGGGGGGTCCGATCAGCCCCAGCATTTT.

V usage is TRBV6-5 and J usage is TRBJ2-1; a possible D gene is TRBD2 (5 bases). The ends were cut back, 2 bases at V and 7 bases at J, with 12 bases in the middle. The CDR3 loop spans 14 amino acids. Germline V CDR1 and CDR2: MNHEY, SVGAGI. The CDR3: CASSYDSSGNEQFF. In DNA, the CDR3 is TGTGCCAGCAGTTACGACTCTTCGGGAAATGAGCAGTTCTTC.

J is TRBJ2-1 and V is TRBV19, with D possibly being TRBD1 (5 bases). CDR1 is LNHDA, CDR2 SQIVND, per germline (reference sequence). V gave up 3 bases and J gave up 7 bases, with 10 bases separating them. The CDR3 loop spans 13 amino acids. Here the CDR3 reads CASSIQGDNEQFF. The CDR3 region has the DNA TGTGCCAGTAGTATCCAAGGGGATAATGAGCAGTTCTTC.

Only a few counts were recorded for this clone. This chain links TRBV18 with TRBJ2-7, with 8 bases that match TRBD1. Losses at the gene ends were 3 bases for V and 7 bases for J; bases not matched to a gene: 8. The CDR3 is 14 amino acids. The germline V gene has CDR1 KGHSH and CDR2 LQKENI. The DNA for the CDR3 is TGTGCCAGCTCACCGGGGCAGGGGGCGCGAGAGCAGTACTTC. Residues: CASSPGQGAREQYF.

The table lists this clone with a count of one. This sequence joins TRBV6-5 and TRBJ1-6; 8 bases match TRBD1. The germline gives CDR1 MNHEY, CDR2 SVGAGI. The J segment lost 4 bases and the V segment lost 8 bases, leaving 4 bases of the junction unmatched. The CDR3 consists of 14 residues. The CDR3: CASETGGYNSPLHF. The CDR3 nucleotides read TGTGCCAGCGAAACAGGGGGGTATAATTCACCCCTCCACTTT.

The rearrangement uses TRBV5-1 and TRBJ2-7; 16 bases map to TRBD2. The germline gives CDR1 SGHRS, CDR2 YFSETQ. The CDR3 covers 15 residues. With V trimmed by 3 bases and J by 4 bases, 1 base remained unmatched. CDR3 nucleotides: TGCGCCAGCAGCTGGGGACTAGCGGGAGGGTACGAGCAGTACTTC. Encoded protein: CASSWGLAGGYEQYF.

V gene TRBV30 combines with J gene TRBJ1-5; 8 nucleotides align to TRBD1. V lost 3 bases and J lost 4; bases outside the gene matches: 8. Germline V gene sequence: CDR1 GTSNPN, CDR2 SVGIG (reference sequence). CDR3 size: 15 residues. CDR3 sequence reads: CAWRETGVGNQPQHF. In DNA form, the CDR3 reads TGTGCCTGGAGGGAGACAGGGGTAGGGAATCAGCCCCAGCATTTT.

The chain carries TRBV7-9 and TRBJ2-5; D is possibly TRBD2 (6 bases). V was trimmed by 6 bases and J by 1 base, leaving 12 bases between them. The CDR3 runs 14 residues. The germline V gene has CDR1 SEHNR and CDR2 FQNEAQ (reference sequence). The CDR3 DNA reads as TGTGCCAGCAGGGCGGGACTTTCCCAAGAGACCCAGTACTTC. This encodes CASRAGLSQETQYF.

This chain joins TRBV5-5 and TRBJ2-7; maybe TRBD1 (5 bases). Trimming left V 7 bases short and J 5 bases short, with 22 bases between. Germline V gene lookup returns CDR1 SGHKS and CDR2 YYEKEE (reference sequence). CDR3 length equals 15 residues. CDR3 bases: TGTGCCAGCGCTCACCTAGGTCCAGGGTCGAACGAGCAGTACTTC. Its protein is CASAHLGPGSNEQYF.

The V and J genes are TRBV5-1 and TRBJ1-1, with TRBD1 matching 7 bases. The CDR3 sequence is 16 residues long. The J segment lost 0 bases and the V segment lost 3 bases, leaving 8 bases of the junction unmatched. CDR1 and CDR2 from the germline V gene are SGHRS and YFSETQ. The CDR3 sequence is CASSSQGPQVNTEAFF. The CDR3 bases are TGCGCCAGCAGCTCACAGGGGCCGCAAGTGAACACTGAAGCTTTCTTT.

In DNA, the CDR3 is TGTGCCACCGAACAGGGGTCGAGTCAGCCCCAGCATTTT. Protein sequence: CATEQGSSQPQHF. The V and J genes are TRBV28 and TRBJ1-5; 7 bases line up with TRBD1. Per the germline V gene, CDR1 is MDHEN and CDR2 is SYDVKM. Unmatched junction bases numbered 9, after V lost 10 bases and J lost 6 bases. The CDR3 extends over 13 amino acids. The full variable domain, its missing parts supplied by reference TRBV28 and TRBJ1-5, is DVKVTQSSRYLVKRTGEKVFLECVQDMDHENMFWYRQDPGLGLRLIYFSYDVKMKEKGDIPEGYSVSREKKERFSLILESASTNQTSMYLCATEQGSSQPQHFGDGTRLSIL.

The gene calls are TRBV5-6 and TRBJ2-7; 10 bases line up with TRBD2. CDR1 is SGHDT and CDR2 is YYEEEE in the germline V gene. The CDR3 is made up of 14 amino acids. Unmatched junction bases numbered 6, after V lost 7 bases and J lost 2 bases. The CDR3 is CASGPSGSPYEQYF. CDR3 in DNA: TGTGCCAGCGGACCTAGCGGGAGTCCCTACGAGCAGTACTTC. The full variable domain, with the rest looked up from reference TRBV5-6 and TRBJ2-7, is DAGVTQSPTHLIKTRGQQVTLRCSPKSGHDTVSWYQQALGQGPQFIFQYYEEEERQRGNFPDRFSGHQFPNYSSELNVNALLLGDSALYLCASGPSGSPYEQYFGPGTRLTVT.

The J gene is TRBJ1-2, the V gene TRBV30, with a tentative D call TRBD1 (6 bases). Trimming took 4 bases from V and 4 from J, leaving 13 bases between them. Germline V gives CDR1 GTSNPN, CDR2 SVGIG (reference sequence). The CDR3 length is 13 residues. As DNA, the CDR3 is TGTGCCTGGAATCCGACAGGCACCTATGGCTACACCTTC. Translation: CAWNPTGTYGYTF. The full variable domain, with the rest looked up from reference TRBV30 and TRBJ1-2, is SQTIHQWPATLVQPVGSPLSLECTVEGTSNPNLYWYRQAAGRGLQLLFYSVGIGQISSEVPQNLSASRPQDRQFILSSKKLLLSDSGFYLCAWNPTGTYGYTFGSGTRLTVV.

This clone was counted a few times. V gene TRBV5-6 combines with J gene TRBJ1-1; weak D call: TRBD1 (6 bases). Germline V lookup: CDR1 SGHDT, CDR2 YYEEEE. The ends were cut back, 1 base at V and 6 bases at J, with 10 bases in the middle. The CDR3 sequence is 13 residues long. DNA for the CDR3: TGTGCCAGCAGCTTGTGGGAGGGGGCTGAAGCTTTCTTT. Encoded protein: CASSLWEGAEAFF.

The chain links TRBV6-5 to TRBJ1-2; 10 nucleotides line up with TRBD1. The CDR3 spans 14 residues. Trimming took 0 bases from V and 7 from J; bases not matched to a gene: 2. CDR1 is MNHEY, CDR2 SVGAGI, per germline. CDR3 in DNA: TGTGCCAGCAGTTACTCGACAGGGGGCTCTGGCTACACCTTC. It yields the protein CASSYSTGGSGYTF.

The chain uses TRBV30 and TRBJ2-7; TRBD2 is a possible D gene (6 bases). Trimming removed 0 bases from V and 2 bases from J, with 14 bases in between. Germline lookup yields CDR1 GTSNPN and CDR2 SVGIG (reference sequence). The CDR3 totals 15 residues. For the CDR3, the DNA is TGTGCCTGGAGTGTATTTGCGGGAACAACCTACGAGCAGTACTTC. Amino acids: CAWSVFAGTTYEQYF.